This entry is about one T cell receptor beta chain. Produced via immunoSEQ multiplex PCR; TCRdb's table is partial and in-frame only. This sample has more than 95,000 clones, with around 89% found just once. These data originate in a study of control samples from healthy donors and cancer patients. V was shortened by 0 bases and J by 4 bases, with 12 bases between the two germline ends. This CDR3 is built from 15 residues. CDR1 is MGHRA, CDR2 YSYEKL, per germline. The sequence came from a woman aged 45 to 65 with colorectal cancer. Sequenced input: PBMCs. The chain combines TRBV4-1 with TRBJ1-1; TRBD1 might be the D (5 bases). DNA for the CDR3: TGCGCCAGCAGCCAAGATCACCAGGGTGGCACTGAAGCTTTCTTT. It is translated as CASSQDHQGGTEAFF.